These 2 T cell receptor beta chains came from one sample sequenced in a study of T cells in Graves' hyperthyroidism and ophthalmopathy. RNA transcripts served as the template for amplifying TCR beta CDR3 regions. The HTBI primer set served for first-round RT-PCR of the TCR CDR3. TCRdb called the multiplex PCR reads again in MiXCR, with one record for every CDR3 protein. The repertoire consists of 340,000 or so distinct CDR3 sequences, with around 23% occurring once and the leading ten covering 50%. The sequenced sample consisted of blood. Receptor source: a woman between 45 and 60 years old with Graves' hyperthyroidism.

At least ten counts were recorded for this clonotype. The CDR3 loop reads CASSLEGGRGRGYTF. The CDR3 bases are TGTGCCAGCAGTCTCGAGGGCGGTAGGGGACGCGGCTACACCTTC. This chain joins TRBV5-6 and TRBJ1-2; possibly TRBD1 for D (5 bases). V lost 5 bases, J lost 8 bases, and 22 bases lay in between. The germline CDR1 and CDR2 sequences are SGHDT and YYEEEE. The CDR3 consists of 15 residues.

This clonotype appeared many times. The V call is TRBV7-9, the J call TRBJ2-7; the D gene is possibly TRBD1 (6 bases). Trimming shortened V by 5 bases and J by 3 bases, and 14 bases separated the two germline ends. The CDR3 runs to 14 residues. CDR1 is SEHNR, CDR2 FQNEAQ, per germline (reference sequence). The CDR3 region is CASSPRDRFYEQYF. The CDR3 region has the DNA TGTGCCAGCAGCCCCCGAGACAGGTTCTACGAGCAGTACTTC.